This T cell receptor (beta chain) was obtained from a study of spatial heterogeneity in lung cancer. This clonotype came up many times. V lost 7 bases and J 0 bases, leaving 8 bases between the germline ends. Germline V CDR1 and CDR2: KGHDR, SFDVKD. This CDR3 contains 13 residues. TCRdb called the 5' RACE reads again in MiXCR, with one record for every CDR3 protein. This table has tens of thousands of distinct CDR3 sequences, 6% appearing once. Time point reported: blood at routine non-recurrence follow-up after resection. TCRs were sequenced from unsorted whole RNA of tumor, nontumor lung or PBMC. The sequence was obtained from a male donor with early-stage non-small cell lung cancer. The rearrangement links TRBV24-1 to TRBJ1-2, with D possibly being TRBD1 (5 bases). The sequencing here drew on PBMCs, taken at follow-up. The CDR3 protein is CATRDTTNYGYTF. CDR3 nucleotides: TGTGCCACCAGGGACACTACTAACTATGGCTACACCTTC.